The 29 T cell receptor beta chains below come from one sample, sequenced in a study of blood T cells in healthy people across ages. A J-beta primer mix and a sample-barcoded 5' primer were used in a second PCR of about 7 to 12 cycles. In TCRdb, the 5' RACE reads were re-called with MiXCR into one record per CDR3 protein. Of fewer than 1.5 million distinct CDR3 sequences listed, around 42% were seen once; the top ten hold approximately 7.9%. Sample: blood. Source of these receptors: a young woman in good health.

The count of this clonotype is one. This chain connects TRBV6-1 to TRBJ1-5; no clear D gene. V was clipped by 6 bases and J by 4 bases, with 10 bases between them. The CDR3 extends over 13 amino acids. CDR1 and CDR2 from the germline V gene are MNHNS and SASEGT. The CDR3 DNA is TGTGCCAGCAGAGCCTACCAGAATCAGCCCCAGCATTTT. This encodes CASRAYQNQPQHF.

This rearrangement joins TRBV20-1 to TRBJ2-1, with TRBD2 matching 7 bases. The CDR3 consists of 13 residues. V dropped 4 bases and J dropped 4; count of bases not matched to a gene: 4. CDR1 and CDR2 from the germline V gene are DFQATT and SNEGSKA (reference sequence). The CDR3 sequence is CSANLAAYNEQFF. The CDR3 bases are TGCAGTGCTAATCTAGCGGCTTACAATGAGCAGTTCTTC.

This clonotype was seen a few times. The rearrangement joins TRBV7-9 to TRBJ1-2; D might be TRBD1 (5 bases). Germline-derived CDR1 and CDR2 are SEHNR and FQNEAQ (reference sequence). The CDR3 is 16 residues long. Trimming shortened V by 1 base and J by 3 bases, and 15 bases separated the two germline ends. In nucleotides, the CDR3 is TGTGCCAGCAGCTTAGATCGGTTTCGGGGCGACTATGGCTACACCTTC. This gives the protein CASSLDRFRGDYGYTF.

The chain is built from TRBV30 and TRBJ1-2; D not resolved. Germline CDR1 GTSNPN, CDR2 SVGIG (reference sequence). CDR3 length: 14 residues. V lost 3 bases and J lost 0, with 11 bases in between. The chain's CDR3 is CAWSGVTANYGYTF. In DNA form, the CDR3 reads TGTGCCTGGAGCGGCGTTACAGCTAACTATGGCTACACCTTC.

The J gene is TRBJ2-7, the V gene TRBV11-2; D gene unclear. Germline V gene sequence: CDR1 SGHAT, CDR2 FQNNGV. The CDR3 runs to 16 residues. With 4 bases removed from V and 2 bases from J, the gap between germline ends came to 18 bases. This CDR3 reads CASSSSGQSVAYEQYF. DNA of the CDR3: TGTGCCAGCAGCTCCTCGGGTCAATCCGTGGCCTACGAGCAGTACTTC. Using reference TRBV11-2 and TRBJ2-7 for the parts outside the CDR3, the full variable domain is EAGVAQSPRYKIIEKRQSVAFWCNPISGHATLYWYQQILGQGPKLLIQFQNNGVVDDSQLPKDRFSAERLKGVDSTLKIQPAKLEDSAVYLCASSSSGQSVAYEQYFGPGTRLTVT.

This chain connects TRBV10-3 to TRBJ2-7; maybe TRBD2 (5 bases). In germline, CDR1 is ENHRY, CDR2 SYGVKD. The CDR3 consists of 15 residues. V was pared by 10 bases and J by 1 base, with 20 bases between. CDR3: CANPSRTGWSYEQYF. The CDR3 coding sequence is TGTGCCAACCCATCGAGAACGGGATGGTCCTACGAGCAGTACTTC.

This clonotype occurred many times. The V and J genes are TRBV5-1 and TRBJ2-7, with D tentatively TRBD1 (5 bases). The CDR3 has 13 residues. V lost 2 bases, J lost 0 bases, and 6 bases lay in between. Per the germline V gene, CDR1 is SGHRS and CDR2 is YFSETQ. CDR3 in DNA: TGCGCCAGCAGCTTCGACAGCTCCTACGAGCAGTACTTC. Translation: CASSFDSSYEQYF. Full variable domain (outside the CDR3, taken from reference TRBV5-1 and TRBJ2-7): KAGVTQTPRYLIKTRGQQVTLSCSPISGHRSVSWYQQTPGQGLQFLFEYFSETQRNKGNFPGRFSGRQFSNSRSEMNVSTLELGDSALYLCASSFDSSYEQYFGPGTRLTVT.

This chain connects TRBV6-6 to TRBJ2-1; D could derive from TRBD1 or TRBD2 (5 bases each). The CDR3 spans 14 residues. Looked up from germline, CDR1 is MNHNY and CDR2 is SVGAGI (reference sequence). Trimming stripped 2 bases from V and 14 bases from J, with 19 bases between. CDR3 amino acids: CASSYPEDIGEKFF. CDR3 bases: TGTGCCAGCAGTTACCCTGAGGACATCGGGGAGAAGTTCTTC.

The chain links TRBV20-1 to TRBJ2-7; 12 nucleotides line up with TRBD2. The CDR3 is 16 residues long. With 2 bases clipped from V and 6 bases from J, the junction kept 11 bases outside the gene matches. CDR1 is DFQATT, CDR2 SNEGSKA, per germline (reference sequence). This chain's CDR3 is CSARSGLAGPGREQYF. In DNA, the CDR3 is TGCAGTGCTAGATCGGGACTAGCGGGCCCAGGACGCGAGCAGTACTTC.

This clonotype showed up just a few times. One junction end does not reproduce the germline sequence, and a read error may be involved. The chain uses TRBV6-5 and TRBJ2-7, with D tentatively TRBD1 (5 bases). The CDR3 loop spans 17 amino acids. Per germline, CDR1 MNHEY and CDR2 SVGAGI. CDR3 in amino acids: CASSSSNYRIDSYGQYF. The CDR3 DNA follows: TGTGCCAGCAGTTCGTCAAATTACAGGATAGATTCCTACGGGCAGTACTTC.

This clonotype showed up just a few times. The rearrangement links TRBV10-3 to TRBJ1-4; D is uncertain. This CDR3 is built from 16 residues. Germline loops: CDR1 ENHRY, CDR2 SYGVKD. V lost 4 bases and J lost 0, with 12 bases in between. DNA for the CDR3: TGTGCCATCAGTGCCAATTTAGTTGCAACTAATGAAAAACTGTTTTTT. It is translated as CAISANLVATNEKLFF.

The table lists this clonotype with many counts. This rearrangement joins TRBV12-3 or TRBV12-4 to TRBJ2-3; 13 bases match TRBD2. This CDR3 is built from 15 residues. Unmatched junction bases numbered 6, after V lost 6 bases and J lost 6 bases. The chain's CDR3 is CASRGLAGMLDTQYF. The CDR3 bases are TGTGCCAGCAGGGGACTAGCGGGGATGTTGGATACGCAGTATTTT.

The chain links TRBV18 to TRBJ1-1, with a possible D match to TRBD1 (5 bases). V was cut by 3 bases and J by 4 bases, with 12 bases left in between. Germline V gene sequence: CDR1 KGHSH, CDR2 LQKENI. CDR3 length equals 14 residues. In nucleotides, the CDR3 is TGTGCCAGCTCACCCAACGAGGGGTCCACTGAAGCTTTCTTT. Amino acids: CASSPNEGSTEAFF. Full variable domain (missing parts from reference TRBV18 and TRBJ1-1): NAGVMQNPRHLVRRRGQEARLRCSPMKGHSHVYWYRQLPEEGLKFMVYLQKENIIDESGMPKERFSAEFPKEGPSILRIQQVVRGDSAAYFCASSPNEGSTEAFFGQGTRLTVV.

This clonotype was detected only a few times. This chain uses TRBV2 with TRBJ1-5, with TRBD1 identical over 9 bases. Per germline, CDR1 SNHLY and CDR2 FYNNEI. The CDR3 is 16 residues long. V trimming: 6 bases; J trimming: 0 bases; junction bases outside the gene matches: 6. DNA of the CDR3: TGTGCCAGCAGCAGACAGGGGGAACCTAGCAATCAGCCCCAGCATTTT. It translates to CASSRQGEPSNQPQHF.

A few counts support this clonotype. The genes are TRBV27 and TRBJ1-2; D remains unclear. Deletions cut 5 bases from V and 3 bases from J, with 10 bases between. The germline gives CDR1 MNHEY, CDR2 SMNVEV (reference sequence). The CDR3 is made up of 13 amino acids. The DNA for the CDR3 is TGTGCCAGCAGTCCCCATTTGGACTATGGCTACACCTTC. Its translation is CASSPHLDYGYTF.

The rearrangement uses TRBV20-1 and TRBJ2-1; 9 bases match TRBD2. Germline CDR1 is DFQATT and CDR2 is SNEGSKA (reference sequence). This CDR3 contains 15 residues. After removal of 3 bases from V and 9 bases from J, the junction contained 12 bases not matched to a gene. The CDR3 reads CSASRASGTPGEQFF. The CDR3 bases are TGCAGTGCTAGTCGGGCTAGCGGGACTCCCGGTGAGCAGTTCTTC.

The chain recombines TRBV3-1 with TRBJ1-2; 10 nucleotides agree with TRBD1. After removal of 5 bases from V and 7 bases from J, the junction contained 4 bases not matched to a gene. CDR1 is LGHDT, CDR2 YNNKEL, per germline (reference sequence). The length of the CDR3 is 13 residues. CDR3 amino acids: CASSEGQGLGYTF. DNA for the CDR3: TGTGCCAGCAGCGAGGGACAGGGGCTTGGCTACACCTTC. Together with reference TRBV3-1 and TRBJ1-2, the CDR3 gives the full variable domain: DTAVSQTPKYLVTQMGNDKSIKCEQNLGHDTMYWYKQDSKKFLKIMFSYNNKELIINETVPNRFSPKSPDKAHLNLHINSLELGDSAVYFCASSEGQGLGYTFGSGTRLTVV.

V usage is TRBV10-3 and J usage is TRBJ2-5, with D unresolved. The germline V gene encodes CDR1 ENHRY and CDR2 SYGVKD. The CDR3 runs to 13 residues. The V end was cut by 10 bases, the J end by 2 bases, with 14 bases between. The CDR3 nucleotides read TGTGCCACCGCTTGGAACCAGCAAGAGACCCAGTACTTC. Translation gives CATAWNQQETQYF.

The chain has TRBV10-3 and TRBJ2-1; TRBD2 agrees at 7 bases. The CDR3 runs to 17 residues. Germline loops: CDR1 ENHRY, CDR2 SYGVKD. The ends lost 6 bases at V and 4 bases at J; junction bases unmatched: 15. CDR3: CAISTSSGSGPYNEQFF. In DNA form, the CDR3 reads TGTGCCATCAGCACCTCTTCGGGTAGCGGGCCATACAATGAGCAGTTCTTC.

The CDR3 loop is CASSEARGPTYEQYF. DNA of the CDR3: TGTGCCAGCAGTGAAGCCAGGGGGCCTACCTACGAGCAGTACTTC. This chain links TRBV6-1 with TRBJ2-7; 8 bases map to TRBD1. Germline V gene lookup returns CDR1 MNHNS and CDR2 SASEGT. The CDR3 consists of 15 residues. Trimming took 0 bases from V and 2 from J; bases not matched to a gene: 3.

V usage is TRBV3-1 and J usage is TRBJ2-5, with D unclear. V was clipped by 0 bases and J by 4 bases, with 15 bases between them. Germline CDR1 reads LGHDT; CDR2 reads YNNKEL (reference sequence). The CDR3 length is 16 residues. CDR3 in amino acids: CASSQDKRAAPETQYF. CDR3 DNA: TGTGCCAGCAGCCAAGATAAACGAGCTGCACCAGAGACCCAGTACTTC.

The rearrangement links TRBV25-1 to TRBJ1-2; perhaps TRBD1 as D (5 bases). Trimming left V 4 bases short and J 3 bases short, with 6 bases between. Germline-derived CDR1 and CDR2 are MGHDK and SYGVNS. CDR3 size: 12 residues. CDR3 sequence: CASSGQYYGYTF. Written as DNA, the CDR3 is TGTGCCAGCAGTGGACAGTACTATGGCTACACCTTC.

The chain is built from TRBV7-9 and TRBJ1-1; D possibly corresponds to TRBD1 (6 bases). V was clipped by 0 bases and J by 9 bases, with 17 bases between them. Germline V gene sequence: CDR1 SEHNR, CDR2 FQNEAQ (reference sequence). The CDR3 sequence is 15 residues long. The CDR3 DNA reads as TGTGCCAGCAGCTTAGCAGCCGGGGGCCTCAGGAAAGCTTTCTTT. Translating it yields CASSLAAGGLRKAFF.

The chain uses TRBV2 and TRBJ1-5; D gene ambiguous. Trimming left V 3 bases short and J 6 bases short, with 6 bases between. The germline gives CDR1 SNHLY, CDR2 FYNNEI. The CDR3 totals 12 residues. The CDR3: CASSDLGQPQHF. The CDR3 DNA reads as TGTGCCAGCAGTGATCTTGGTCAGCCCCAGCATTTT.

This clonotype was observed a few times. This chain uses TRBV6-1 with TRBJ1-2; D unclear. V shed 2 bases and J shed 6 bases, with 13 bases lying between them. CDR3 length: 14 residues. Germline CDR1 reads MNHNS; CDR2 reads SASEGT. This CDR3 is CASSEQLTLHGYTF. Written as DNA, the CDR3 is TGTGCCAGCAGTGAACAATTGACTCTCCATGGCTACACCTTC.

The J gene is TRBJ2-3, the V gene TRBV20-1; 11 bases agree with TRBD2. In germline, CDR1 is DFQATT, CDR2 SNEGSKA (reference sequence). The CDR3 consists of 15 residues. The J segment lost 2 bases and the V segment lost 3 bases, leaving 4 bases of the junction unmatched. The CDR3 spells CSASRLAGPTDTQYF. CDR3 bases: TGCAGTGCTAGTCGACTAGCGGGACCCACAGATACGCAGTATTTT.

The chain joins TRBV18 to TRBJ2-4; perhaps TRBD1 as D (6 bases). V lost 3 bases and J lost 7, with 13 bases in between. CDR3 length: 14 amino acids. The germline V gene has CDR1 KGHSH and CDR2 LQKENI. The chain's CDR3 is CASSPANRENIQYF. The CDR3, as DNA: TGTGCCAGCTCACCCGCCAACAGGGAGAACATTCAGTACTTC.

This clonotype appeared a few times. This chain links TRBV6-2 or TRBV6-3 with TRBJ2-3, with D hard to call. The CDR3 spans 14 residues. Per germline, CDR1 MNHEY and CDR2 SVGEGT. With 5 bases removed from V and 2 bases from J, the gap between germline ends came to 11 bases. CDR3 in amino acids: CASSTGQITDTQYF. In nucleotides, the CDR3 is TGTGCCAGCAGTACTGGGCAGATCACAGATACGCAGTATTTT.

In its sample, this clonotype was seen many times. In nucleotides, the CDR3 is TGTGCCATCAGTGAGGACTCCTACGAGCAGTACTTC. This translates into CAISEDSYEQYF. The chain couples TRBV10-3 to TRBJ2-7, with unresolved D. The CDR3 covers 12 residues. Germline loops: CDR1 ENHRY, CDR2 SYGVKD. Trimming cost V 2 bases and J 0 bases, with 2 bases left between them.